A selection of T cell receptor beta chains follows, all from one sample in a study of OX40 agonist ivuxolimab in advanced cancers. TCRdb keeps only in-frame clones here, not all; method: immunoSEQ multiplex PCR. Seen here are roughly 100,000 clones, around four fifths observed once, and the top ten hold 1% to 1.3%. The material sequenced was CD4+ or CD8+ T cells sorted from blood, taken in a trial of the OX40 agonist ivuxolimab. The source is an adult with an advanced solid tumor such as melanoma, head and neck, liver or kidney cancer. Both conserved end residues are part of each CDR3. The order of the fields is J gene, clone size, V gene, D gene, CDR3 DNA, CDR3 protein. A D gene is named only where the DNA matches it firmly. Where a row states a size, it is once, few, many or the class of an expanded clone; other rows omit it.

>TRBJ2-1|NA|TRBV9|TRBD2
TGTGCCAGCAGCGTAGGATCAGCGCGGGGGGCGATCTACAATGAGCAGTTCTTC
CASSVGSARGAIYNEQFF
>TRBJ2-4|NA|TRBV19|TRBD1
TGTGCCAGTAGTATAAGTTTGGACAGGGGAGACATTCAGTACTTC
CASSISLDRGDIQYF
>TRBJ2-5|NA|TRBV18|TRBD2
TGTGCCAGCTCACCACTTGACGCGGGGGGACAAGAGACCCAGTACTTC
CASSPLDAGGQETQYF
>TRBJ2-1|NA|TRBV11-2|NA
TGTGCCAGCAGCTACCGGACGTCCTACAATGAGCAGTTCTTC
CASSYRTSYNEQFF
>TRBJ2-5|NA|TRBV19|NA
TGTGCCAGTAGTATAGGGGTGAACCAAGAGACCCAGTACTTC
CASSIGVNQETQYF
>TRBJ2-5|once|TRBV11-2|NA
TGTGCCAGCAGCTCTCGGTCCAAACAAGAGACCCAGTACTTC
CASSSRSKQETQYF
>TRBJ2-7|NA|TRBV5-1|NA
TGCGCCAGCAGCTTGGGTGACAAGAGAAGTTACGAGCAGTACTTC
CASSLGDKRSYEQYF
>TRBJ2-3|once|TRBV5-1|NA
TGCGCCAGCAGGCGGGACTTATCAAGCACAGATACGCAGTATTTT
CASRRDLSSTDTQYF
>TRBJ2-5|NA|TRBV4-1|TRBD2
TGCGCCAGCAGCCAAGATTGGTCTAGCGGGGGGGCCCGAGAGACCCAGTACTTC
CASSQDWSSGGARETQYF
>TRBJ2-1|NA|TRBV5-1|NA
TGCGCCAGCAGCTTGGTAGATAGGTACAATGAGCAGTTCTTC
CASSLVDRYNEQFF
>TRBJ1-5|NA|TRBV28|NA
TGTGCCAGCAGAGAACTCAATCAGCCCCAGCATTTT
CASRELNQPQHF
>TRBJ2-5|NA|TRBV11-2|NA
TGTGCCAGCAGCCCCGTGGCTCTCAAGACCCAGTACTTC
CASSPVALKTQYF
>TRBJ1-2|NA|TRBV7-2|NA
TGTGCCAGCACTCTAAGGGGGGGGCTCTATGGCTACACCTTC
CASTLRGGLYGYTF
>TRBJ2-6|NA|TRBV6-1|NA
TGTGCCAGCAGTGAAGAAATCAGTGTATTCTCGACCAACGTCCTGACTTTC
CASSEEISVFSTNVLTF
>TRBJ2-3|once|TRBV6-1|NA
TGTGCCAGTTCGGACCCGAGAGATACGCAGTATTTT
CASSDPRDTQYF
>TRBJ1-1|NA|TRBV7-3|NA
TGTGCCAGCAGCTTCAGGGATGGCACTGAAGCTTTCTTT
CASSFRDGTEAFF
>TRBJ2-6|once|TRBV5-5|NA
TGTGCCAGCAGCCACCTGGACTCTGGGGCCAACGTCCTGACTTTC
CASSHLDSGANVLTF
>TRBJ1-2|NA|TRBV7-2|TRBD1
TGTGCCAGCAGCTTATCTTCGGGACAGGGGTATGGCTACACCTTC
CASSLSSGQGYGYTF
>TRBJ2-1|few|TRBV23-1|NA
TGCGCCAGCAGTCATGGTGTCTTC
CASSHGVF
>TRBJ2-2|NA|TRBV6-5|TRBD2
TGTGCCAGCACGGGGGGGATTAGCACCGGGGAGCTGTTTTTT
CASTGGISTGELFF
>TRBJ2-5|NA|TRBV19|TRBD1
TGTGCCAGTAGTGTCCTGCCGGGACAGGGGGCGGTTGAGCAGTACTTC
CASSVLPGQGAVEQYF
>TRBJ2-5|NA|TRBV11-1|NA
TGTGCCAGCAGCTTAGCGTTGGGGGAGGAAGAGACCCAGTACTTC
CASSLALGEEETQYF
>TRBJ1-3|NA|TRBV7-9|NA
TGTGCCAGCAGTCAACAAGGCGGCAAAGCGGGAAACACCATATATTTT
CASSQQGGKAGNTIYF
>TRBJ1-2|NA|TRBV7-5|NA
TGTGCCAGAACTAAAGAAGTCGCCGGAGTAGGGAGCAACTATGGCTACACCTTC
CARTKEVAGVGSNYGYTF
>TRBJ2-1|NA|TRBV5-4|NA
TGTGCCAGCAGCATAGCAGAGTCCTCCTACAATGAGCAGTTCTTC
CASSIAESSYNEQFF
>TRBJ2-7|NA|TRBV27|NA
TGTGCCAGCAGTAAAGTATCGGGACCCTACTACGAGCAGTACTTC
CASSKVSGPYYEQYF
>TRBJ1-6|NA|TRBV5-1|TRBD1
TGCGCCAGCAGCGGCGGGACAGGGGCCTATAATTCACCCCTCCACTTT
CASSGGTGAYNSPLHF
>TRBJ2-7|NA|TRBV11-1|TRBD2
TGTGCCAGCAGCGTGGGACTAGCGCCGGCCTACGAGCAGTACTTC
CASSVGLAPAYEQYF
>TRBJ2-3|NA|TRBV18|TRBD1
TGTGCCAGCTCGGCCGGGACAGGGTCAGATACGCAGTATTTT
CASSAGTGSDTQYF
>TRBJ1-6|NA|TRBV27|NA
TGTGCCAGCAGTTCCCGGGAGGTAACCAGCTCACCCCTCCACTTT
CASSSREVTSSPLHF
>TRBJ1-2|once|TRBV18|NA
TGTGCCAGCTCACCTCCGGGACCCGCGGGCTATGGCTACACCTTC
CASSPPGPAGYGYTF
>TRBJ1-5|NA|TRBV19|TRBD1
TGTGCCAGTAGGCATCCGGGACAGGGGTTCCATCAGCCCCAGCATTTT
CASRHPGQGFHQPQHF
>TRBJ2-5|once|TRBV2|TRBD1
TGTGCCAGCAGTGCCGCAGGGGGAGAGACCCAGTACTTC
CASSAAGGETQYF
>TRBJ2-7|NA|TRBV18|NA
TGTGCCAGCTCACCAGGCCGGGGTTTGGAGCAGTACTTC
CASSPGRGLEQYF
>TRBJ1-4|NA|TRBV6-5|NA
TGTGCCAGCAGTTACCTGGACCCCGCAACTAATGAAAAACTGTTTTTT
CASSYLDPATNEKLFF
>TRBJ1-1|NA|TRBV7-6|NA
TGTGCCAGCAGCTCTCAAATGGGGAACACTGAAGCTTTCTTT
CASSSQMGNTEAFF
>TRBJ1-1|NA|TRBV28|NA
TGTGCCAGCAGTCCCCCTGCTGGGAACACTGAAGCTTTCTTT
CASSPPAGNTEAFF
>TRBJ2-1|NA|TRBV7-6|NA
TGTGCCAGCAGCTTAGCGCAGAACAATGAGCAGTTCTTC
CASSLAQNNEQFF
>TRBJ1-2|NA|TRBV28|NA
TGTGCCAGCAGTCCAGGACGATCGGGGGGCGGTGGCTACACCTTC
CASSPGRSGGGGYTF
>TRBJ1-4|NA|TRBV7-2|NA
TGTGCCAGCAGCTTAGGGACAGTGGGTGTTGAAAAACTGTTTTTT
CASSLGTVGVEKLFF
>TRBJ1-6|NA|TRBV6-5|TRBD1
TGTGCCAGCAGGGTAGAAGACAGGGAATTGCCACCCCTCCACTTT
CASRVEDRELPPLHF
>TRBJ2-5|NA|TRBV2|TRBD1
TGTGCCAGCAGTGAAGAAGGGACAGGGAGAGGGCAGACCCAGTACTTC
CASSEEGTGRGQTQYF
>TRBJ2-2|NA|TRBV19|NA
TGTGCCAGTTGCCGCCAGGGTGCCTACACCGGGGAGCTGTTTTTT
CASCRQGAYTGELFF
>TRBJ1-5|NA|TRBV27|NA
TGTGCCAGCAGTTTAGCCCCACATCAGCCCCAGCATTTT
CASSLAPHQPQHF
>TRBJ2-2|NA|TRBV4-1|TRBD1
TGCGCCAGCAGCCAAAGATGGGGGACAGGGGTTACCACCGGGGAGCTGTTTTTT
CASSQRWGTGVTTGELFF
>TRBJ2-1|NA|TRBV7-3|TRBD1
TGTGCCAGCAGCTCTTCGGGACAGGGGACCCATGAGCAGTTCTTC
CASSSSGQGTHEQFF
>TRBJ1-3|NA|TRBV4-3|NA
TGCGCCAGCAGCCAAGGGCAGAGTTCTGGAAACACCATATATTTT
CASSQGQSSGNTIYF
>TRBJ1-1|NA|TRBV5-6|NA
TGTGCCAGCAGACGTACAGGGAGGAACACTGAAGCTTTCTTT
CASRRTGRNTEAFF
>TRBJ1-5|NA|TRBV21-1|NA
TGTGCCAGCAGCCCTGAACGGGACAGGGGGAATCAGCCCCAGCATTTT
CASSPERDRGNQPQHF
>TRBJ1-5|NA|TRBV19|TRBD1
TGTGCCAGCGAGACAGGGATGGGGCAGCCCCAGCATTTT
CASETGMGQPQHF
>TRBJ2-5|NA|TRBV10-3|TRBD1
TGTGCCATCAGCGAAGGGACAGGGAAGGAAGAGACCCAGTACTTC
CAISEGTGKEETQYF
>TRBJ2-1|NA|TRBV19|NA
TGTGCCAGTAGTAGCCGAGAGGTGAGCAATGAGCAGTTCTTC
CASSSREVSNEQFF
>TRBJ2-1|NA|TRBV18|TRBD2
TGTGCCAGCTCACCCCTAGCGGGGGGCGTAGGCTACAATGAGCAGTTCTTC
CASSPLAGGVGYNEQFF
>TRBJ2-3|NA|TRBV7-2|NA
TGTGCCAGCATAGGGTGGCGGGGGCACACAGATACGCAGTATTTT
CASIGWRGHTDTQYF
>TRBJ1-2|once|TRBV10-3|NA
TGTGCCATCAGCCCCGGGACGGTGAACTATGGCTACACCTTC
CAISPGTVNYGYTF